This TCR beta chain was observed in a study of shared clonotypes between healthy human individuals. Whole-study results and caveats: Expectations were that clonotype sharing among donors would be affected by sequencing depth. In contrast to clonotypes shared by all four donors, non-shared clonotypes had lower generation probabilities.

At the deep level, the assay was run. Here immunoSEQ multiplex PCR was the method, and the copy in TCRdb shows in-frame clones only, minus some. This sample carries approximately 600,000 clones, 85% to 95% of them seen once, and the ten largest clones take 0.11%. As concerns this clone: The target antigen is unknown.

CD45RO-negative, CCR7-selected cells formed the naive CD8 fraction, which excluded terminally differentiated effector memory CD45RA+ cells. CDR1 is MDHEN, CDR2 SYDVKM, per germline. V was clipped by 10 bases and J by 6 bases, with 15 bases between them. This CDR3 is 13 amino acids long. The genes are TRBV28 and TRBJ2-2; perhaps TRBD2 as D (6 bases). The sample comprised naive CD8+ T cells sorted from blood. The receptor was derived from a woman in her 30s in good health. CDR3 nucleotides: TGTGCCACTGAAACGACTAGTCCCGGGGAGCTGTTTTTT. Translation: CATETTSPGELFF. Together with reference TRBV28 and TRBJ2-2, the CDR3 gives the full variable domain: DVKVTQSSRYLVKRTGEKVFLECVQDMDHENMFWYRQDPGLGLRLIYFSYDVKMKEKGDIPEGYSVSREKKERFSLILESASTNQTSMYLCATETTSPGELFFGEGSRLTVL.